This T cell receptor (beta chain) is from a study of graft-versus-host responses after intestinal transplantation. Study-level information: The transplants performed in recipients were multivisceral, liver-intestinal, or isolated intestinal. The whole recipient group had anti-thymocyte globulin induction followed by tacrolimus and steroids for two to three years. Overall study results and limits: Levels of circulating GvH clones at their peak were associated with early post-transplant HvG declines.

Points on this clone: As yet, its antigen is unknown.

Data came from immunoSEQ multiplex PCR; TCRdb stores just in-frame clones and leaves some out. The sample holds 80,000 to 100,000 clones, around 86% seen once. Trimming removed 0 bases from V and 2 bases from J, with 13 bases in between. The CDR3 loop spans 16 amino acids. Germline loops: CDR1 SGHNT, CDR2 YYREEE (reference sequence). This chain uses TRBV5-4 with TRBJ2-3; possible D gene TRBD2, 6 bases. The sequence derives from a human donor who received an intestinal transplant. Specimen: unstimulated CD8+ T cells sorted from spleen or lymph node cells, collected before intestinal transplant. The CDR3 spells CASSLGSGVYTDTQYF. For the CDR3, the DNA is TGTGCCAGCAGCTTGGGTAGCGGAGTATACACAGATACGCAGTATTTT.